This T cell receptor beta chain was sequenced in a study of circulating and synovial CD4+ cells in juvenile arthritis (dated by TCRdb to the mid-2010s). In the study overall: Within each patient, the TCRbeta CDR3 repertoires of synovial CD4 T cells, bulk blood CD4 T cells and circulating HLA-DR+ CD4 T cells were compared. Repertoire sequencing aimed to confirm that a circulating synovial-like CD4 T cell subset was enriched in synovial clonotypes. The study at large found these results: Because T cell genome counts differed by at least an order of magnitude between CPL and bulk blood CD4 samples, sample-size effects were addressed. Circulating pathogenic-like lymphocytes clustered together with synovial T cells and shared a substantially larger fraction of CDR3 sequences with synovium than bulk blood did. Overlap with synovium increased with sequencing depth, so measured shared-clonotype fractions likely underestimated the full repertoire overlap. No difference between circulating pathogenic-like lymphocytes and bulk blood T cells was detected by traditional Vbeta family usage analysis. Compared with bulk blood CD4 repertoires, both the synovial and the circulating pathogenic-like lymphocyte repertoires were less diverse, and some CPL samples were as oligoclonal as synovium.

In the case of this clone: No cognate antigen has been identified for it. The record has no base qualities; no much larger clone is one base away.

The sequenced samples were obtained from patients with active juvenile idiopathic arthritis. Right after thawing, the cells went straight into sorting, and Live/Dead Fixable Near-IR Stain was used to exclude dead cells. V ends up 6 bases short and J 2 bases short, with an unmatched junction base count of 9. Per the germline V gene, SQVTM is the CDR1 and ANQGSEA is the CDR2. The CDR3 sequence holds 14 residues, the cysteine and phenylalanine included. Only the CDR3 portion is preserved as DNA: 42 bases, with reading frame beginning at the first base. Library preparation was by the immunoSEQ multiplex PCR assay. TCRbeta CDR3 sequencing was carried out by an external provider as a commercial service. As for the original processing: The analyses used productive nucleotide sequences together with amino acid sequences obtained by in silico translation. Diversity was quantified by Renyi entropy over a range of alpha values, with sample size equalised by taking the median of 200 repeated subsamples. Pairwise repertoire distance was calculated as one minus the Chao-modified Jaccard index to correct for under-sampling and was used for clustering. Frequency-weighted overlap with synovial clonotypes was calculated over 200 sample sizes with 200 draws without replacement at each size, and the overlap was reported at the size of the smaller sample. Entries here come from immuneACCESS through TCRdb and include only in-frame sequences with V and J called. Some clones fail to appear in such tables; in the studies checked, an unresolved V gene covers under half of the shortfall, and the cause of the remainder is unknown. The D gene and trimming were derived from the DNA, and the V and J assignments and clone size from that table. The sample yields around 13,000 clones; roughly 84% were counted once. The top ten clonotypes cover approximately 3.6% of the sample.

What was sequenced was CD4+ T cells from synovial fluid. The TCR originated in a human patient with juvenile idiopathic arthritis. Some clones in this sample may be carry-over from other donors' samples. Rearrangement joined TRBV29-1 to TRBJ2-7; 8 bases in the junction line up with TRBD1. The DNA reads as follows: TGCAGCGTGGCCCGGGACAGGCCCCCCTACGAGCAGTACTTC. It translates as CSVARDRPPYEQYF.